The 11 T cell receptor beta chains reported below all come from one sample, sequenced in a study of CD8 T cells in ankylosing spondylitis (TCRdb year 2017). Library construction relied on 5' RACE. The sequencer was an Illumina HiSeq 2500. Through fastp at Q25 and MiXCR, TCRdb rebuilt clones from the public reads, retaining in-frame beta chains. Identical CDR3 protein sequences are pooled into one entry, listed with their most common genes and DNA. The sample data list a few hundred thousand distinct CDR3 sequences, and 20% of these were observed just once. Clones ranked in the top ten supply 3.5% of the sample. Sequenced: blood, either unsorted or a sorted T cell fraction (not recorded which). The receptors originated from a female donor with ankylosing spondylitis or in good health (not recorded which).

At least ten counts were recorded for this clonotype. The rearrangement links TRBV12-3 or TRBV12-4 to TRBJ1-2; possible D gene TRBD1, 6 bases. The CDR3 is made up of 13 amino acids. Trimming stripped 7 bases from V and 13 bases from J, with 22 bases between. CDR3 nucleotides: TGTGCCAGCATGGAGGCGGGACACCGCAGCAGCACCTTC. It is translated as CASMEAGHRSSTF.

This sequence joins TRBV7-2 and TRBJ2-5, with D uncertain. Germline V gives CDR1 SGHTA, CDR2 FQGNSA. This CDR3 has 12 amino acids. V was pared by 5 bases and J by 9 bases, with 13 bases between. DNA for the CDR3: TGTGCCAGCAGCGACCCCCCCTCGGCCCAGTACTTC. It yields the protein CASSDPPSAQYF. The full variable domain, rest sourced from reference TRBV7-2 and TRBJ2-5, is GAGVSQSPSNKVTEKGKDVELRCDPISGHTALYWYRQSLGQGLEFLIYFQGNSAPDKSGLPSDRFSAERTGGSVSTLTIQRTQQEDSAVYLCASSDPPSAQYFGPGTRLLVL.

The chain has TRBV6-1 and TRBJ2-7; D possibly corresponds to TRBD1 (6 bases). CDR1 is MNHNS and CDR2 is SASEGT in the germline V gene. This CDR3 is 14 amino acids long. V lost 8 bases, J lost 3 bases, and 17 bases lay in between. CDR3: CASGSTGLGYEQYF. The CDR3 bases are TGTGCCAGCGGGAGTACAGGGCTGGGCTACGAGCAGTACTTC.

In this sample, this clonotype turned up a few times. This chain connects TRBV20-1 to TRBJ2-5, with D uncertain. Trimming pared 1 base from V and 0 bases from J, leaving 12 bases between. Germline V CDR1 and CDR2: DFQATT, SNEGSKA (reference sequence). There are 15 residues in the CDR3. DNA of the CDR3: TGCAGTGCTAGAGCCTCTCCGCCCTACCAAGAGACCCAGTACTTC. Protein: CSARASPPYQETQYF.

V gene TRBV5-1 combines with J gene TRBJ2-1, with 9 bases that match TRBD2. Germline V gene sequence: CDR1 SGHRS, CDR2 YFSETQ. The V segment lost 4 bases and the J segment 15 bases; nucleotides outside the gene matches: 8. This CDR3 contains 12 residues. CDR3 loop: CASSLIAGAGFF. In DNA form, the CDR3 reads TGCGCCAGCAGCCTCATAGCGGGAGCGGGGTTCTTC. Based on the CDR3 plus reference TRBV5-1 and TRBJ2-1, the full variable domain is KAGVTQTPRYLIKTRGQQVTLSCSPISGHRSVSWYQQTPGQGLQFLFEYFSETQRNKGNFPGRFSGRQFSNSRSEMNVSTLELGDSALYLCASSLIAGAGFFGPGTRLTVL.

The J gene is TRBJ2-1, the V gene TRBV9, with D hard to call. Germline CDR1 and CDR2: SGDLS and YYNGEE. The CDR3 is made up of 13 amino acids. With 0 bases removed from V and 8 bases from J, the gap between germline ends came to 9 bases. This CDR3 reads CASSVAPFHEQFF. The CDR3 region has the DNA TGTGCCAGCAGCGTAGCTCCTTTCCATGAGCAGTTCTTC.

This clonotype was counted only a few times. The rearrangement joins TRBV6-2 or TRBV6-3 to TRBJ1-5; the D is unclear. Germline-derived CDR1 and CDR2 are MNHEY and SVGEGT. Deletions cut 4 bases from V and 10 bases from J, with 11 bases between. The CDR3 covers 12 residues. In DNA, the CDR3 is TGTGCCAGCAGTTCTCCCCCTCGACCCCAGCATTTT. It translates to CASSSPPRPQHF.

This chain uses TRBV15 with TRBJ2-2; tentatively, D is TRBD2 (5 bases). Germline V gene data show CDR1 as LNHNV and CDR2 as YYDKDF (reference sequence). This CDR3 region has 15 residues. Trimming removed 5 bases from V and 2 bases from J, with 12 bases in between. The CDR3 nucleotides are TGTGCCACCAGCGGAGCGGAAGGTAACACCGGGGAGCTGTTTTTT. This sequence encodes CATSGAEGNTGELFF.

This clonotype was seen ten or more times. The CDR3 coding sequence is TGCAGTGGTTCGAGGGACCTTCTCTCTTCAGATACGCAGTATTTT. As protein: CSGSRDLLSSDTQYF. The chain combines TRBV29-1 with TRBJ2-3, with D perhaps given as TRBD1 or TRBD2 (5 bases each). CDR1 and CDR2 from the germline V gene are SQVTM and ANQGSEA. The CDR3 runs to 15 residues.

This chain uses TRBV6-2 or TRBV6-3 with TRBJ1-5; maybe TRBD1 (5 bases). Trimming pared 7 bases from V and 3 bases from J, leaving 16 bases between. Germline V gene data show CDR1 as MNHEY and CDR2 as SVGEGT. This CDR3 contains 15 residues. CDR3 sequence reads: CASTDPGTDNQPQHF. In DNA, the CDR3 is TGTGCCAGCACTGATCCCGGGACGGACAATCAGCCCCAGCATTTT.

This clonotype was seen a few times. V usage is TRBV7-2 and J usage is TRBJ2-1, with 9 bases aligning to TRBD2. V was pared by 3 bases and J by 9 bases, with 9 bases of the junction left unmatched. CDR3 size: 15 residues. Per the germline V gene, CDR1 is SGHTA and CDR2 is FQGNSA. The CDR3: CASSLASGTAGEQFF. The CDR3 DNA sequence: TGTGCCAGCAGCTTGGCTAGCGGGACCGCGGGTGAGCAGTTCTTC.